Below are 21 T cell receptor beta chains sequenced from a single sample in a study of human T cells and chemical hapten exposure. Indicated time point: patch test 3, about 24 weeks after DPC sensitization. Treatment denoted: therapeutic diphenylcyclopropenone sensitization with weekly scalp DPC. Each CDR3 protein is one row after TCRdb ran MiXCR on the RACE reads. The sample lists 130,000 or so distinct CDR3 sequences, 10% to 12% occurring once. The sample in question was whole blood, obtained in connection with sensitization to the hapten diphenylcyclopropenone (DPC). All receptors come from a woman in her forties or fifties with alopecia areata. Some clones in this sample may be carry-over from other donors' samples.

The table lists this clonotype with many counts. This chain links TRBV7-2 with TRBJ2-2; D is undetermined. Germline V gene data show CDR1 as SGHTA and CDR2 as FQGNSA. V was cut by 5 bases and J by 6 bases, with 10 bases left in between. The CDR3 has 13 residues. The CDR3 sequence is CASSALKPGELFF. CDR3 bases: TGTGCCAGCAGCGCACTAAAGCCCGGGGAGCTGTTTTTT.

J is TRBJ2-2 and V is TRBV4-3; D is uncertain. From germline, CDR1 is LGHNA and CDR2 YSLEER. There are 14 residues in the CDR3. Trimming shortened V by 1 base and J by 5 bases, and 8 bases separated the two germline ends. CDR3 bases: TGCGCCAGCAGCCAAGGGATGCCGACCGGGGAGCTGTTTTTT. This codes for CASSQGMPTGELFF.

This clonotype has a handful of counts. The CDR3 loop reads CASSLVSGTNTGELFF. CDR3 bases: TGTGCCAGCAGCTTAGTTTCGGGGACCAACACCGGGGAGCTGTTTTTT. The V and J genes are TRBV11-3 and TRBJ2-2; D possibly matches TRBD1 or TRBD2 (5 bases each). Per germline, CDR1 SGHNT and CDR2 YENEEA. The CDR3 sequence is 16 residues long. Trimming shortened V by 1 base and J by 2 bases, and 11 bases separated the two germline ends.

This clonotype has ten or more counts. The rearrangement links TRBV29-1 to TRBJ2-3; D is undetermined. The germline V and J ends were trimmed by 0 bases and 5 bases, with 12 bases remaining between them. The CDR3 sequence is 14 residues long. Germline V gives CDR1 SQVTM, CDR2 ANQGSEA. The CDR3: CSVEDLARQDTQYF. The CDR3 DNA reads as TGCAGCGTTGAAGATTTGGCCCGACAAGATACGCAGTATTTT.

This clonotype occurred once. The CDR3 coding sequence is TGTGCCAGCAGTTTATCGGTACGGGCCGAATGCGAGCAGTACTTC. This codes for CASSLSVRAECEQYF. The J gene is TRBJ2-7, the V gene TRBV27; unclear D gene. This CDR3 has 15 residues. Germline values: CDR1 MNHEY, CDR2 SMNVEV (reference sequence). Trimming pared 0 bases from V and 6 bases from J, leaving 15 bases between.

This sequence joins TRBV12-3 or TRBV12-4 and TRBJ2-5; TRBD2 matches at 8 bases. The CDR3 loop spans 14 amino acids. With 3 bases clipped from V and 4 bases from J, the junction kept 4 bases outside the gene matches. The CDR3 is CASSFVAGLETQYF. DNA of the CDR3: TGTGCCAGCAGTTTTGTAGCGGGGCTAGAGACCCAGTACTTC.

The chain recombines TRBV7-2 with TRBJ2-1; D call uncertain. The length of the CDR3 is 11 residues. Germline V gives CDR1 SGHTA, CDR2 FQGNSA. Trimming removed 5 bases at V and 10 bases at J, with 9 bases between. CDR3 DNA sequence: TGTGCCAGCAGCCCAAAAATCGAGCAGTTCTTC. It yields the protein CASSPKIEQFF.

This clonotype was detected only a few times. This chain's CDR3 is CASSDRPNYGYTF. CDR3 sequence (DNA): TGTGCCAGCAGTGATCGGCCCAACTATGGCTACACCTTC. This chain uses TRBV6-1 with TRBJ1-2, with D hard to call. CDR1 is MNHNS, CDR2 SASEGT, per germline. There are 13 residues in the CDR3. The V end lost 3 bases, the J end lost 2 bases, and 7 bases lay between the germline ends.

The table lists this clonotype with a few counts. V gene TRBV9 combines with J gene TRBJ2-7, with TRBD2 matching 8 bases. V gave up 4 bases and J gave up 0 bases; unmatched junction bases: 6. Germline V gene sequence: CDR1 SGDLS, CDR2 YYNGEE. CDR3 length: 15 amino acids. The DNA of the CDR3 is TGTGCCAGCAGCTCTAGCGGGCCGAGCTCCTACGAGCAGTACTTC. It codes for CASSSSGPSSYEQYF.

The V and J genes are TRBV29-1 and TRBJ2-1; a possible D gene is TRBD2 (5 bases). V lost 7 bases and J lost 5, with 15 bases in between. CDR3 length: 13 residues. Germline CDR1 and CDR2: SQVTM and ANQGSEA. CDR3 DNA: TGCAGCGGGGAGCTTCCACTACACAATGAGCAGTTCTTC. It specifies CSGELPLHNEQFF.

The chain combines TRBV12-3 or TRBV12-4 with TRBJ1-2; D gene unclear. The V end lost 5 bases, the J end lost 2 bases, and 6 bases lay between the germline ends. The CDR3 is 12 amino acids. The CDR3 DNA reads TGTGCCAGCAGTCTAGACAACTATGGCTACACCTTC. The encoded protein is CASSLDNYGYTF.

About this clonotype: This may be a read error: a much more frequent sequence differs by one nucleotide. The chain couples TRBV27 to TRBJ2-3; the match to TRBD2 covers 7 bases. This CDR3 contains 14 residues. J gave up 5 bases and V 4 bases, and 6 bases lay outside the gene matches. Germline V gene sequence: CDR1 MNHEY, CDR2 SMNVEV (reference sequence). The CDR3 here is CASSWSPSGDTQYF. CDR3 coding DNA: TGTGCCAGCAGTTGGTCTCCTAGCGGAGATACGCAGTATTTT.

This clonotype turned up a few times. This rearrangement joins TRBV13 to TRBJ1-1, with 10 bases aligning to TRBD1. Germline V gives CDR1 PRHDT, CDR2 FYEKMQ (reference sequence). J was trimmed by 6 bases and V by 5 bases; bases with no gene match: 6. This CDR3 is 14 amino acids long. The CDR3 protein is CASSLDRGFPEAFF. The CDR3 region has the DNA TGTGCCAGCAGCCTGGACAGGGGGTTTCCTGAAGCTTTCTTT.

The chain is built from TRBV27 and TRBJ2-7; the D is unclear. Trimming took 2 bases from V and 0 from J, leaving 20 bases between them. Germline V lookup: CDR1 MNHEY, CDR2 SMNVEV (reference sequence). The CDR3 sequence is 18 residues long. The CDR3 spells CASSLDPPLSSSSYEQYF. The CDR3 DNA reads TGTGCCAGCAGTTTAGATCCCCCCCTCAGCTCTAGCTCCTACGAGCAGTACTTC.

This clonotype was counted many times. The gene calls are TRBV2 and TRBJ1-1, with 7 bases fitting TRBD1. Losses at the gene ends were 6 bases for V and 8 bases for J; bases not matched to a gene: 9. The CDR3 has 13 amino acids. The germline V gene has CDR1 SNHLY and CDR2 FYNNEI. The CDR3 here is CASRGAGTEEAFF. The DNA of the CDR3 is TGTGCCAGCAGGGGAGCCGGGACAGAAGAAGCTTTCTTT.

This clonotype was detected a few times. J is TRBJ2-3 and V is TRBV12-3 or TRBV12-4, with 9 bases lining up with TRBD2. The V gene end was trimmed by 6 bases and the J gene end by 1 base; junction bases not matched to a gene: 5. This CDR3 comprises 15 residues. The CDR3: CASSPIAGGTDTQYF. The CDR3 DNA sequence: TGTGCCAGCAGCCCAATAGCGGGAGGCACAGATACGCAGTATTTT.

This clonotype was detected ten times or more. V and J are TRBV12-3 or TRBV12-4 and TRBJ2-1; D is uncertain. Trimming shortened V by 1 base and J by 8 bases, and 9 bases separated the two germline ends. The CDR3 has 13 amino acids. This chain's CDR3 is CASSLVSTHEQFF. CDR3 DNA sequence: TGTGCCAGCAGTTTAGTCAGCACCCATGAGCAGTTCTTC.

This clonotype was recorded at least ten times. The CDR3 sequence: CASSIGGQPSGNTIYF. CDR3 in DNA: TGTGCCAGCAGCATCGGGGGACAACCCTCTGGAAACACCATATATTTT. The V call is TRBV12-3 or TRBV12-4, the J call TRBJ1-3; a possible D gene is TRBD1 (6 bases). V gave up 6 bases and J gave up 0 bases, with 15 bases separating them. This CDR3 has 16 residues.

V usage is TRBV18 and J usage is TRBJ1-1; no definite D call. Germline V gives CDR1 KGHSH, CDR2 LQKENI. V lost 2 bases to trimming and J lost 2 bases, with 6 bases between them. This CDR3 comprises 13 residues. The CDR3 sequence: CASSPNRNTEAFF. The CDR3 nucleotides are TGTGCCAGCTCACCAAACAGAAACACTGAAGCTTTCTTT.

This clonotype showed up many times. J is TRBJ2-3 and V is TRBV12-3 or TRBV12-4; TRBD2 agrees at 7 bases. Trimming took 5 bases from V and 2 from J; bases not matched to a gene: 13. The CDR3 sequence is 17 residues long. In DNA form, the CDR3 reads TGTGCCAGCAGTACCGACCTTACTAGCGCGGACACAGATACGCAGTATTTT. Translating it yields CASSTDLTSADTDTQYF.

The chain is built from TRBV29-1 and TRBJ2-7; perhaps D is TRBD1 or TRBD2 (5 bases each). There are 12 residues in the CDR3. Germline V gives CDR1 SQVTM, CDR2 ANQGSEA. The V end was cut by 5 bases, the J end by 5 bases, with 13 bases between. CDR3 residues: CSVSGQADEQYF. The CDR3 DNA reads TGCAGCGTTTCGGGGCAGGCGGACGAGCAGTACTTC.